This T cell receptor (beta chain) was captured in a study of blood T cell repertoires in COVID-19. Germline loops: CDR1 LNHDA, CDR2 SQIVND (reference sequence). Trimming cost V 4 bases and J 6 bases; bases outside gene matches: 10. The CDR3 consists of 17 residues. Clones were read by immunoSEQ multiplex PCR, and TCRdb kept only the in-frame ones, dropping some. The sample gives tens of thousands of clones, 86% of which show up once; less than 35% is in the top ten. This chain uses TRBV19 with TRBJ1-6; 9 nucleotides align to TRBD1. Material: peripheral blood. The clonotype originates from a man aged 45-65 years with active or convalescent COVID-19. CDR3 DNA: TGTGCCAGTAGTACGCAAATTCCGGGACAGGGTAATTCACCCCTCCACTTT. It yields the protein CASSTQIPGQGNSPLHF.